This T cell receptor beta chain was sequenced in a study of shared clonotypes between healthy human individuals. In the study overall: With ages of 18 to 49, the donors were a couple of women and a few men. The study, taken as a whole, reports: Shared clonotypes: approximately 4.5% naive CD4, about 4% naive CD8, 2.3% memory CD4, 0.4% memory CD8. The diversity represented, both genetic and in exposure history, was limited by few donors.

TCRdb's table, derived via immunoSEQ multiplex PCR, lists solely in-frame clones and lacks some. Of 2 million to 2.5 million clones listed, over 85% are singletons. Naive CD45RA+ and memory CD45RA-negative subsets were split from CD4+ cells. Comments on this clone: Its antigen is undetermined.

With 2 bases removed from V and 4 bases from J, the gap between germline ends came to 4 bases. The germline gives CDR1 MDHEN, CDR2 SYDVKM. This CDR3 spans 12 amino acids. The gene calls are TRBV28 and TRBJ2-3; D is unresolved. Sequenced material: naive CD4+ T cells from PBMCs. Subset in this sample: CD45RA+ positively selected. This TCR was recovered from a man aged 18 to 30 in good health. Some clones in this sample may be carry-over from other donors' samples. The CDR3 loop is CASSLPPDTQYF. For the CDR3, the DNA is TGTGCCAGCAGTTTACCGCCAGATACGCAGTATTTT.